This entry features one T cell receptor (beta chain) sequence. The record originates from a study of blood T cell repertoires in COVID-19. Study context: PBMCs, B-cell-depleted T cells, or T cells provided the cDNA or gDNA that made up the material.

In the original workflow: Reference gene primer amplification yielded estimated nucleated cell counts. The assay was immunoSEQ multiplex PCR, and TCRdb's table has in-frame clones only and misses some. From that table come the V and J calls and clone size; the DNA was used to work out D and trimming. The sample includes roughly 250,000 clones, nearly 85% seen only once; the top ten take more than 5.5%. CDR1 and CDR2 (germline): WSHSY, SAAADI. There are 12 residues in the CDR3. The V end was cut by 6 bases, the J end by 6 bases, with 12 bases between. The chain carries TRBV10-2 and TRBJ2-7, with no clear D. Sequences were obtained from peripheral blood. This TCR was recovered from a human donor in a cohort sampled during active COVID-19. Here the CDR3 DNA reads TGCGCCAGCAGCCCTGACTTTCGCGAGCAGTACTTC. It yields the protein CASSPDFREQYF.